Shown below are 20 T cell receptor beta chains from a single sample sequenced in a study of blood T cell repertoires in COVID-19. Measured with immunoSEQ multiplex PCR; TCRdb has only the in-frame clones, and not every one. The sample has over 60,000 clones; roughly 82% are singletons. The sequencing input was peripheral blood. Receptors originate from a human donor in a cohort sampled during active COVID-19.

The chain has TRBV13 and TRBJ1-4; perhaps TRBD1 as D (6 bases). This CDR3 has 13 amino acids. From germline, CDR1 is PRHDT and CDR2 FYEKMQ (reference sequence). The V end lost 2 bases, the J end lost 8 bases, and 9 bases lay between the germline ends. DNA for the CDR3: TGTGCCAGCAGCTTAAGCAGGGGAGAAAAACTGTTTTTT. Amino acids: CASSLSRGEKLFF.

The J gene is TRBJ1-2, the V gene TRBV7-8; D not resolved. Trimming left V 5 bases short and J 3 bases short, with 13 bases between. The CDR3 is 14 amino acids. CDR1 is SGHVS, CDR2 FQNEAQ, per germline. The CDR3 sequence: CASSASEAYYGYTF. CDR3 coding DNA: TGTGCCAGCAGCGCGAGTGAGGCCTACTATGGCTACACCTTC.

The table lists this clone with a few counts. The chain combines TRBV7-2 with TRBJ1-5; TRBD1 might be the D (5 bases). This CDR3 region has 14 residues. The V gene lost 1 base and the J gene lost 6 bases, with 10 bases spanning the gap. Looked up from germline, CDR1 is SGHTA and CDR2 is FQGNSA. This CDR3 reads CASSLGRVGQPQHF. The CDR3 region has the DNA TGTGCCAGCAGCTTAGGCAGGGTCGGTCAGCCCCAGCATTTT.

V and J are TRBV7-9 and TRBJ2-7, with a tentative D call TRBD2 (6 bases). Germline lookup yields CDR1 SEHNR and CDR2 FQNEAQ (reference sequence). CDR3 size: 17 residues. Trimming took 3 bases from V and 7 from J, leaving 25 bases between them. Written as DNA, the CDR3 is TGTGCCAGCAGCTTGGGGGGACTGAGACCGGGACCCTCAGAGCAGTACTTC. Translating it yields CASSLGGLRPGPSEQYF.

The V gene is TRBV7-9, the J gene TRBJ1-2; no definite D call. Germline values: CDR1 SEHNR, CDR2 FQNEAQ (reference sequence). The CDR3 runs 14 residues. Between the trimmed V and J ends, which lost 3 bases and 6 bases, there was a span of 14 bases. The CDR3 region has the DNA TGTGCCAGCAGCTTCCCAACAGATCTCCATGGCTACACCTTC. Amino acids: CASSFPTDLHGYTF. Complete variable domain (other parts from reference TRBV7-9 and TRBJ1-2): DTGVSQNPRHKITKRGQNVTFRCDPISEHNRLYWYRQTLGQGPEFLTYFQNEAQLEKSRLLSDRFSAERPKGSFSTLEIQRTEQGDSAMYLCASSFPTDLHGYTFGSGTRLTVV.

CDR3 nucleotides: TGTGCCAGTAGTACACGGACAGGGAACTACGAGCAGTACTTC. Protein product: CASSTRTGNYEQYF. The genes are TRBV19 and TRBJ2-7, with 8 bases identical to TRBD1. With 4 bases clipped from V and 3 bases from J, the junction kept 5 bases outside the gene matches. Germline V gene data show CDR1 as LNHDA and CDR2 as SQIVND (reference sequence). The CDR3 has 14 residues.

The V and J genes are TRBV10-3 and TRBJ2-7; 8 nucleotides line up with TRBD1. The CDR3 totals 13 residues. The germline gives CDR1 ENHRY, CDR2 SYGVKD. The V gene end was trimmed by 4 bases and the J gene end by 6 bases; junction bases not matched to a gene: 5. As DNA, the CDR3 is TGTGCCATCAGTGGGACAGGGTCCACCGAGCAGTACTTC. This sequence encodes CAISGTGSTEQYF.

The CDR3 sequence is CASSQDRGLFYEQYF. DNA for the CDR3: TGTGCCAGCAGCCAGGACAGGGGGCTGTTCTACGAGCAGTACTTC. The chain uses TRBV11-2 and TRBJ2-7; 11 bases fit TRBD1. CDR1 and CDR2 from the germline V gene are SGHAT and FQNNGV. With V trimmed by 5 bases and J by 3 bases, 6 bases remained unmatched. The CDR3 covers 15 residues. Variable domain in full (rest from reference TRBV11-2 and TRBJ2-7): EAGVAQSPRYKIIEKRQSVAFWCNPISGHATLYWYQQILGQGPKLLIQFQNNGVVDDSQLPKDRFSAERLKGVDSTLKIQPAKLEDSAVYLCASSQDRGLFYEQYFGPGTRLTVT.

V is TRBV7-2 and J is TRBJ1-1; possible D gene TRBD1, 5 bases. The CDR3 loop spans 14 amino acids. Between the trimmed V and J ends, which lost 5 bases and 1 base, there was a span of 11 bases. CDR1 and CDR2 (germline): SGHTA, FQGNSA. The CDR3 sequence: CASSPLRENTEAFF. The CDR3 nucleotides read TGTGCCAGCAGCCCCCTCAGGGAGAACACTGAAGCTTTCTTT.

This sequence joins TRBV2 and TRBJ2-7, with D possibly being TRBD1 (5 bases). CDR1 is SNHLY, CDR2 FYNNEI, per germline. CDR3 length: 13 amino acids. V was clipped by 1 base and J by 9 bases, with 13 bases between them. The CDR3 sequence is CASSEVTGSVQYF. The CDR3 nucleotides are TGTGCCAGCAGTGAAGTCACAGGATCGGTGCAGTACTTC.

The rearrangement links TRBV29-1 to TRBJ1-2, with 7 bases identical to TRBD1. The CDR3 covers 12 residues. Germline loops: CDR1 SQVTM, CDR2 ANQGSEA. With V trimmed by 6 bases and J by 8 bases, 9 bases remained unmatched. In nucleotides, the CDR3 is TGCAGCGTGCCCCGACAGGGTGAGGGCTACACCTTC. Protein product: CSVPRQGEGYTF.

The rearrangement uses TRBV28 and TRBJ2-3; 10 bases fit TRBD2. The CDR3 is 20 amino acids. Looked up from germline, CDR1 is MDHEN and CDR2 is SYDVKM. After removal of 5 bases from V and 5 bases from J, the junction contained 22 bases not matched to a gene. The CDR3 DNA is TGTGCCAGCAGTCCAAGACCCGGGACTGGTAGCGGGGGGCGAGGAGATACGCAGTATTTT. Its translation is CASSPRPGTGSGGRGDTQYF.

V usage is TRBV2 and J usage is TRBJ1-1; 7 bases line up with TRBD1. The CDR3 spans 13 residues. CDR1 and CDR2 (germline): SNHLY, FYNNEI. Germline trimming cut 10 bases from V and 2 bases from J; bases unmatched to any gene: 7. This CDR3 is CAITRDRNTEAFF. The CDR3 bases are TGTGCCATCACGCGGGACAGAAACACTGAAGCTTTCTTT.

The chain has TRBV3-1 (or the pseudogene TRBV3-2) and TRBJ2-7; 10 bases are a match to TRBD2. Unmatched junction bases numbered 3, after V lost 4 bases and J lost 0 bases. The CDR3 runs 15 residues. Germline lookup yields CDR1 LGHDT and CDR2 YNNKEL (reference sequence). The CDR3 protein is CASSPSSGSSYEQYF. In DNA form, the CDR3 reads TGTGCCAGCAGCCCCTCTAGCGGGAGCTCCTACGAGCAGTACTTC.

This chain connects TRBV4-2 to TRBJ2-5, with unresolved D. In germline, CDR1 is LGHNA, CDR2 YNFKEQ. Trimming removed 4 bases at V and 4 bases at J, with 16 bases between. The CDR3 length is 15 residues. The CDR3 here is CASSPELMSGETQYF. CDR3 nucleotide sequence: TGTGCCAGCAGCCCCGAACTCATGAGTGGAGAGACCCAGTACTTC.

V usage is TRBV7-9 and J usage is TRBJ1-1, with D tentatively TRBD1 (5 bases). This CDR3 is built from 12 residues. Trimming took off 5 bases at V and 9 bases at J, with 13 bases between the two ends. Germline V gives CDR1 SEHNR, CDR2 FQNEAQ (reference sequence). The DNA for the CDR3 is TGTGCCAGCAGCCAGGTCGGGGGACAAGCTTTCTTT. As protein: CASSQVGGQAFF.

This clone has a single count. The rearrangement links TRBV6-1 to TRBJ2-7, with TRBD2 matching over 9 bases. The length of the CDR3 is 15 residues. CDR1 and CDR2 (germline): MNHNS, SASEGT. The J segment lost 7 bases and the V segment lost 2 bases, leaving 9 bases of the junction unmatched. The CDR3, as DNA: TGTGCCAGCAGTGAATTGGGCGGGGGGGCCCGTGAGCAGTACTTC. Amino acid sequence: CASSELGGGAREQYF.

The chain recombines TRBV11-2 with TRBJ2-7; D may be TRBD1 (5 bases). The CDR3 runs to 14 residues. Trimming stripped 1 base from V and 3 bases from J, with 10 bases between. Per the germline V gene, CDR1 is SGHAT and CDR2 is FQNNGV. This CDR3 is CASSLVTEHYEQYF. CDR3 nucleotide sequence: TGTGCCAGCAGCTTAGTGACAGAACACTACGAGCAGTACTTC.

The V call is TRBV7-9, the J call TRBJ2-1; weak D call: TRBD2 (5 bases). The CDR3 sequence is 13 residues long. V lost 3 bases and J 8 bases, leaving 11 bases between the germline ends. Germline-derived CDR1 and CDR2 are SEHNR and FQNEAQ (reference sequence). CDR3 bases: TGTGCCAGCAGCTTTACGGCGGGCTATGAGCAGTTCTTC. Protein product: CASSFTAGYEQFF.

The chain recombines TRBV7-8 with TRBJ2-3; TRBD2 might be the D (7 bases). Trimming pared 1 base from V and 3 bases from J, leaving 11 bases between. The CDR3 runs to 15 residues. The V gene's germline CDR1 is SGHVS and CDR2 FQNEAQ. The CDR3 nucleotides read TGTGCCAGCAGCTTAGGGGGGGGCTTAACAGATACGCAGTATTTT. Protein sequence: CASSLGGGLTDTQYF.